A single T cell receptor beta chain is shown here with its context. From germline, CDR1 is SGHDN and CDR2 FVKESK. The CDR3 has 11 amino acids. V lost 5 bases, J lost 3 bases, and 2 bases lay in between. These data come from a study of T cell responses to AZD1222 COVID-19 vaccine. This table comes from immunoSEQ multiplex PCR, and its TCRdb copy is limited to in-frame clones, with some not included. The data contain some 200,000 clones, around 90% of them singletons. Sequences were derived from peripheral blood, sampled 28 days after the second dose of the MenACWY control vaccine. This TCR derives from an adult who received the MenACWY meningococcal vaccine as a control. V is TRBV14 and J is TRBJ2-1; D uncertain. The CDR3: CASSYYNEQFF. The CDR3 DNA follows: TGTGCCAGCAGCTACTACAATGAGCAGTTCTTC.